Listed below are T cell receptor beta chains from one sample, sequenced in a study of blood T cells in healthy people across ages. Each CDR3 protein gets one entry after TCRdb re-called the 5' RACE reads with MiXCR. The sample holds 1,800,000 or so distinct CDR3 sequences; around 40% are singletons and the top ten take 23%. The specimen sequenced was blood. The receptors originated from a human donor in good health. The CDR3 runs from the conserved cysteine through the conserved F or W. The order of the fields is J gene, D gene, clone size, V gene, CDR3 protein, CDR3 DNA. The D gene is left open where the match is weak. Clone size, where shown, is once, few, many, or a class for clones that have expanded.

J: TRBJ2-1
D: TRBD1
size: -
V: TRBV25-1
CDR3: CASSEYGARQGDYNEQFF
DNA: TGTGCCAGCAGTGAATATGGGGCCCGGCAGGGGGACTACAATGAGCAGTTCTTC

J: TRBJ2-7
D: -
size: -
V: TRBV6-6
CDR3: CASSYSDILYEQYF
DNA: TGTGCCAGCAGTTACTCGGATATTCTCTACGAGCAGTACTTC

J: TRBJ2-4
D: -
size: -
V: TRBV7-3
CDR3: CASSPDPGQIQYF
DNA: TGTGCCAGCAGCCCCGACCCTGGACAGATTCAGTACTTC

J: TRBJ2-7
D: TRBD2
size: -
V: TRBV7-6
CDR3: CASSLRRGGYEQYF
DNA: TGTGCCAGCAGCTTACGGCGGGGGGGATACGAGCAGTACTTC

J: TRBJ1-5
D: -
size: -
V: TRBV7-2
CDR3: CASKDSPYSNQPQHF
DNA: TGTGCCAGTAAGGACAGTCCGTATAGCAATCAGCCCCAGCATTTT

J: TRBJ2-5
D: -
size: -
V: TRBV3-1
CDR3: CASSQRLRETQYF
DNA: TGTGCCAGCAGCCAACGTTTGAGAGAGACCCAGTACTTC

J: TRBJ2-3
D: -
size: few
V: TRBV7-6
CDR3: CASSLAGHITDTQYF
DNA: TGTGCCAGCAGCTTAGCGGGGCACATCACAGATACGCAGTATTTT

J: TRBJ2-3
D: -
size: -
V: TRBV12-5
CDR3: CASGLADTQYF
DNA: TGTGCTAGTGGTTTGGCAGATACGCAGTATTTT

J: TRBJ2-1
D: TRBD1
size: -
V: TRBV20-1
CDR3: CSAPGQGDYNEQFF
DNA: TGCAGTGCTCCGGGACAGGGTGACTACAATGAGCAGTTCTTC

J: TRBJ1-1
D: -
size: -
V: TRBV29-1
CDR3: CSVGSIGQLNTEAFF
DNA: TGCAGCGTTGGGTCGATCGGACAGTTGAACACTGAAGCTTTCTTT